This TCR beta chain was identified during a study of blood T cells in healthy people across ages. This clonotype was seen ten or more times. V was shortened by 0 bases and J by 5 bases, with 11 bases between the two germline ends. Per germline, CDR1 LGHNA and CDR2 YSLEER. This CDR3 contains 14 residues. Combining a sample-barcoded 5' primer with a J-beta primer mix, a second PCR ran for about 6 to 11 cycles. A single record per CDR3 protein comes from TCRdb applying MiXCR to the 5' RACE reads. Here the sample spans 1.5 million to 2 million distinct CDR3 sequences, around half being singletons. The receptor's source is a woman aged 40 to 50 in good health. The sample was blood. V is TRBV4-3 and J is TRBJ2-7; D may match TRBD1 or TRBD2 (5 bases each). CDR3 nucleotides: TGCGCCAGCAGCCAAGATACCGGGACCGACGAGCAGTACTTC. Translation: CASSQDTGTDEQYF.